This T cell receptor beta chain emerged from a study of PD-1 blockade in classical Hodgkin lymphoma. This clone was recorded only once. The CDR3 runs 15 residues. CDR1 and CDR2 from the germline V gene are MNHEY and SVGAGI. The ends were cut back, 2 bases at V and 3 bases at J, with 13 bases in the middle. Repertoires were generated with immunoSEQ multiplex PCR, while TCRdb's copy carries only in-frame clones and drops some. The data show approximately 10,000 clones, approximately 84% seen once. The time point here: cycle 4 day 1 (C4D1), after six to seven weeks of nivolumab. Relapse after autologous stem cell transplantation occurred in every patient, and brentuximab vedotin exposure varied. It was by magnetic negative selection that CD8+ T cells were isolated from thawed PBMCs.

The chain carries TRBV6-5 and TRBJ1-1, with a possible D match to TRBD1 (5 bases). The source is a human donor with classical Hodgkin lymphoma. The donor label of this sample is uncertain. The specimen was CD8+ T cells from blood, collected before the fourth cycle of nivolumab. This chain's CDR3 is CASSYVVGGDTEAFF. The CDR3, as DNA: TGTGCCAGCAGTTACGTAGTTGGAGGGGACACTGAAGCTTTCTTT.